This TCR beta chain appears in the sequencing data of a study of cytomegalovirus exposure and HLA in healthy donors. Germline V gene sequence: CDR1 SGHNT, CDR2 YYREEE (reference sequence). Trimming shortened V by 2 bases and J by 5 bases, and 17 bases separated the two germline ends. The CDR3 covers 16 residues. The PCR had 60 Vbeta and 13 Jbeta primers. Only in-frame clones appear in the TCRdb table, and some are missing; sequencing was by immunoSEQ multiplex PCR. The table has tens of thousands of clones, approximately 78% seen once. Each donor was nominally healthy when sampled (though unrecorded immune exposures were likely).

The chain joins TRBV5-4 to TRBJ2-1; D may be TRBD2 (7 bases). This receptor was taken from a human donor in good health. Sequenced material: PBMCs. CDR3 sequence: CASSFGGGGVNNEQFF. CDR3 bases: TGTGCCAGCAGCTTCGGGGGAGGGGGGGTCAACAATGAGCAGTTCTTC.